This T cell receptor beta chain comes out of a study of shared clonotypes between healthy human individuals. General study points: When naive CD4 clonotypes were compared across a handful of donors, about 5% were shared. Generally, naive subsets came out with larger estimated richness than memory subsets.

The assay was immunoSEQ multiplex PCR, and TCRdb's table has in-frame clones only and misses some. This table has 600,000 to 750,000 clones, 90% appearing once. Trimming stripped 0 bases from V and 6 bases from J, with 6 bases between. Germline V gene data show CDR1 as ENHRY and CDR2 as SYGVKD. CDR3 length: 12 amino acids. For this clone: As yet, its antigen is unknown.

This receptor was taken from a man aged 18 to 29 in good health. Some clones in this sample may be carry-over from other donors' samples. This chain connects TRBV10-3 to TRBJ2-7; D is unclear. Sequences were obtained from memory CD8+ T cells from PBMCs. Subset of the sample: CD45RO+ cells pooled with CCR7-negative TemRA cells. The CDR3 region has the DNA TGTGCCATCAGTGAGTCATGGGGCGAGCAGTACTTC. Amino acid sequence: CAISESWGEQYF.